This TCR beta chain was sequenced during a study of T cell changes during pregnancy in multiple sclerosis. This CDR3 is 17 amino acids long. Germline V CDR1 and CDR2: KGHSH, LQKENI. V was trimmed by 1 base and J by 0 bases, leaving 13 bases between them. Method: immunoSEQ multiplex PCR; TCRdb's copy keeps in-frame clones and lacks some. The sample lists 67,000 or so clones, over 80% seen once, with approximately 2.8% in the top ten. The V gene is TRBV18, the J gene TRBJ1-3, with a weak D call TRBD1 (5 bases). This TCR derives from a female donor in good health, enrolled as a control in a pregnancy study. The sample here was CD8+ T cells from peripheral blood mononuclear cells, taken in the third trimester of pregnancy. CDR3 sequence reads: CASSPLLETASGNTIYF. The CDR3 nucleotides read TGTGCCAGCTCACCACTACTCGAGACAGCCTCTGGAAACACCATATATTTT.